These T cell receptor beta chains were read from a single sample in a study of blood T cell repertoires in COVID-19. The assay was immunoSEQ multiplex PCR, and TCRdb's table has in-frame clones only and misses some. This sample has 150,000 or so clones, with around 90% found just once. Sequencing was carried out using PBMCs or T cells enriched from blood (not recorded which). All receptors come from a woman aged 35 to 49 who had been exposed to COVID-19. The CDR3 runs from the conserved cysteine through the conserved F or W. Each record gives: D gene, clone size, J gene, V gene, CDR3 protein, CDR3 DNA. D genes are given only for firm matches. Rows may omit the clone size; those that give it use once, few, many or a size class.

D: .
size: .
J: TRBJ1-1
V: TRBV18
CDR3: CASSPPVRSMNTEAFF
DNA: TGTGCCAGCTCACCACCGGTGAGGAGCATGAACACTGAAGCTTTCTTT

D: .
size: .
J: TRBJ1-6
V: TRBV25-1
CDR3: CASQLGGNSPLHF
DNA: TGTGCCAGCCAGCTTGGGGGCAATTCACCCCTCCACTTT

D: TRBD1
size: .
J: TRBJ2-7
V: TRBV24-1
CDR3: CATNEQGTYEQYF
DNA: TGTGCCACCAACGAACAGGGGACCTACGAGCAGTACTTC

D: .
size: .
J: TRBJ2-7
V: TRBV3-1/TRBV3-2
CDR3: CASSRQAAYEQYF
DNA: TGTGCCAGCAGCCGACAGGCAGCCTACGAGCAGTACTTC

D: .
size: once
J: TRBJ1-2
V: TRBV5-1
CDR3: CASSFSDGYTF
DNA: TGCGCCAGCAGCTTTTCGGATGGCTACACCTTC

D: TRBD1
size: .
J: TRBJ2-7
V: TRBV19
CDR3: CASSLGTGGSYEQYF
DNA: TGTGCCAGTAGTCTGGGGACAGGGGGCTCCTACGAGCAGTACTTC

D: .
size: .
J: TRBJ1-6
V: TRBV18
CDR3: CASSPPGNYNSPLHF
DNA: TGTGCCAGCTCACCCCCAGGGAACTATAATTCACCCCTCCACTTT

D: .
size: .
J: TRBJ1-3
V: TRBV5-6
CDR3: CASSLGQSSGNTIYF
DNA: TGTGCCAGCAGCTTGGGGCAGTCCTCTGGAAACACCATATATTTT

D: TRBD2
size: .
J: TRBJ2-7
V: TRBV7-2
CDR3: CASSWAGGPNEQYF
DNA: TGTGCCAGCAGCTGGGCGGGAGGGCCGAACGAGCAGTACTTC

D: .
size: once
J: TRBJ2-1
V: TRBV11-1
CDR3: CASNRDTAYNEQFF
DNA: TGTGCCAGCAATCGGGACACGGCGTACAATGAGCAGTTCTTC

D: TRBD2
size: .
J: TRBJ2-7
V: TRBV18
CDR3: CASSPGGGAYEQYF
DNA: TGTGCCAGCTCACCAGGCGGGGGGGCCTACGAGCAGTACTTC

D: .
size: .
J: TRBJ2-3
V: TRBV5-4
CDR3: CASSLAGSISTDTQYF
DNA: TGTGCCAGCAGCTTGGCCGGGTCAATAAGCACAGATACGCAGTATTTT

D: .
size: .
J: TRBJ1-3
V: TRBV14
CDR3: CASSQRGTGNTIYF
DNA: TGTGCCAGCAGCCAGAGGGGGACGGGAAACACCATATATTTT

D: .
size: .
J: TRBJ2-2
V: TRBV6-5
CDR3: CASSPPGQTGELFF
DNA: TGTGCCAGCAGTCCTCCTGGACAAACCGGGGAGCTGTTTTTT

D: .
size: .
J: TRBJ2-3
V: TRBV21-1
CDR3: CASSKMALAGGPWGDTQYF
DNA: TGTGCCAGCAGCAAAATGGCACTAGCGGGAGGGCCATGGGGAGATACGCAGTATTTT

D: .
size: once
J: TRBJ1-2
V: TRBV6-5
CDR3: CASREAGRNYGYTF
DNA: TGTGCCAGCAGAGAGGCGGGACGGAACTATGGCTACACCTTC

D: TRBD2
size: once
J: TRBJ2-7
V: TRBV30
CDR3: CAWSLIAGTYEQYF
DNA: TGTGCCTGGAGTTTAATAGCGGGGACCTACGAGCAGTACTTC

D: .
size: .
J: TRBJ1-4
V: TRBV19
CDR3: CASRTPGQINEKLFF
DNA: TGTGCCAGTAGGACCCCCGGACAGATCAATGAAAAACTGTTTTTT

D: .
size: .
J: TRBJ1-3
V: TRBV9
CDR3: CASSRTTTGSGNTIYF
DNA: TGTGCCAGCAGCCGAACTACTACAGGGTCTGGAAACACCATATATTTT

D: .
size: .
J: TRBJ1-4
V: TRBV11-2
CDR3: CASSLAYLRDEKLFF
DNA: TGTGCCAGCAGCTTAGCTTACTTGCGGGATGAAAAACTGTTTTTT

D: .
size: .
J: TRBJ2-7
V: TRBV7-2
CDR3: CASSSGVIKYF
DNA: TGTGCCAGCAGCTCAGGGGTTATCAAGTACTTC

D: .
size: once
J: TRBJ1-1
V: TRBV18
CDR3: CASSPSTANTEAFF
DNA: TGTGCCAGCTCACCATCAACAGCGAACACTGAAGCTTTCTTT

D: .
size: once
J: TRBJ1-1
V: TRBV10-3
CDR3: CAISETAQNTEAFF
DNA: TGTGCCATCAGTGAAACAGCACAAAACACTGAAGCTTTCTTT

D: .
size: .
J: TRBJ2-2
V: TRBV5-1
CDR3: CASSLDGEVPGELFF
DNA: TGCGCCAGCAGCTTGGACGGGGAGGTCCCCGGGGAGCTGTTTTTT

D: TRBD1
size: .
J: TRBJ1-1
V: TRBV27
CDR3: CASSLTAQGWGTEAFF
DNA: TGTGCCAGCAGCTTAACCGCACAGGGGTGGGGCACTGAAGCTTTCTTT

D: TRBD1
size: once
J: TRBJ1-1
V: TRBV5-6
CDR3: CASSLGDRGLGAFF
DNA: TGTGCCAGCAGCTTGGGGGACAGGGGGCTAGGAGCTTTCTTT

D: TRBD2
size: .
J: TRBJ2-7
V: TRBV19
CDR3: CASSRTSGTSSYEQYF
DNA: TGTGCCAGTAGCAGGACTAGCGGGACGAGCTCCTACGAGCAGTACTTC

D: TRBD1
size: .
J: TRBJ2-1
V: TRBV29-1
CDR3: CSVERGQGWDEQFF
DNA: TGCAGCGTTGAACGGGGACAGGGTTGGGATGAGCAGTTCTTC

D: .
size: .
J: TRBJ2-7
V: TRBV4-3
CDR3: CASSQDLGSYEQYF
DNA: TGCGCCAGCAGCCAAGATCTCGGTTCCTACGAGCAGTACTTC

D: TRBD1
size: .
J: TRBJ1-1
V: TRBV2
CDR3: CASNYRGNTEAFF
DNA: TGTGCCAGCAATTACAGGGGGAACACTGAAGCTTTCTTT

D: .
size: .
J: TRBJ1-6
V: TRBV19
CDR3: CASRRGLLLHF
DNA: TGTGCCAGTAGACGCGGGCTGCTCCTCCACTTT

D: .
size: .
J: TRBJ1-5
V: TRBV2
CDR3: CASSDRGNQPQHF
DNA: TGTGCCAGCAGTGACCGGGGCAATCAGCCCCAGCATTTT

D: .
size: .
J: TRBJ1-4
V: TRBV28
CDR3: CASSSGGSTNEKLFF
DNA: TGTGCCAGCAGCTCCGGGGGAAGTACTAATGAAAAACTGTTTTTT

D: .
size: .
J: TRBJ1-2
V: TRBV19
CDR3: CASSRPGANYGYTF
DNA: TGTGCCAGTAGCCGTCCAGGGGCTAACTATGGCTACACCTTC

D: .
size: .
J: TRBJ1-6
V: TRBV2
CDR3: CASSDLGSSYNSPLHF
DNA: TGTGCCAGCAGTGACTTAGGGAGCTCCTATAATTCACCCCTCCACTTT

D: .
size: .
J: TRBJ2-5
V: TRBV5-1
CDR3: CASSLAPDNQETQYF
DNA: TGCGCCAGCAGCTTGGCACCGGACAATCAAGAGACCCAGTACTTC

D: .
size: .
J: TRBJ2-3
V: TRBV19
CDR3: CASSRTGGDSTDTQYF
DNA: TGTGCCAGTAGCCGAACAGGGGGGGATAGCACAGATACGCAGTATTTT

D: .
size: .
J: TRBJ2-3
V: TRBV7-9
CDR3: CASSVQASSTDTQYF
DNA: TGTGCCAGCAGCGTACAGGCCTCTAGCACAGATACGCAGTATTTT

D: TRBD1
size: few
J: TRBJ1-6
V: TRBV13
CDR3: CASSQGQGDSPLHF
DNA: TGTGCCAGCAGCCAGGGACAGGGGGATTCACCCCTCCACTTT

D: .
size: .
J: TRBJ1-2
V: TRBV19
CDR3: CASSIWQGGYTF
DNA: TGTGCCAGTAGTATATGGCAGGGTGGCTACACCTTC

D: TRBD2
size: .
J: TRBJ2-1
V: TRBV19
CDR3: CASSSPASGSRNNEQFF
DNA: TGTGCCAGTAGTTCCCCGGCTAGCGGGAGTCGCAACAATGAGCAGTTCTTC

D: TRBD2
size: once
J: TRBJ2-7
V: TRBV27
CDR3: CASSQGLAGAHEQYF
DNA: TGTGCCAGCAGTCAGGGACTAGCGGGAGCCCACGAGCAGTACTTC

D: .
size: .
J: TRBJ1-2
V: TRBV6-5
CDR3: CASSTLGTGSSGYTF
DNA: TGTGCCAGCAGTACCCTGGGAACGGGGTCCTCTGGCTACACCTTC

D: TRBD1
size: once
J: TRBJ2-7
V: TRBV27
CDR3: CASSSVGQGPEQYF
DNA: TGTGCCAGCAGTTCCGTGGGACAGGGGCCCGAGCAGTACTTC

D: .
size: few
J: TRBJ2-1
V: TRBV5-4
CDR3: CASSFPGKNEQFF
DNA: TGTGCCAGCAGCTTTCCAGGAAAAAATGAGCAGTTCTTC

D: TRBD1
size: .
J: TRBJ2-5
V: TRBV5-1
CDR3: CASSLVPQGEGETQYF
DNA: TGCGCCAGCAGCTTGGTGCCCCAGGGGGAAGGGGAGACCCAGTACTTC

D: TRBD1
size: .
J: TRBJ2-7
V: TRBV15
CDR3: CATSVQGWYEQYF
DNA: TGTGCCACCAGCGTACAGGGGTGGTACGAGCAGTACTTC

D: TRBD2
size: .
J: TRBJ2-1
V: TRBV27
CDR3: CASSLATSSNEQFF
DNA: TGTGCCAGCAGTTTAGCGACTAGCAGCAATGAGCAGTTCTTC

D: .
size: .
J: TRBJ1-4
V: TRBV18
CDR3: CASSPPKGGMDEKLFF
DNA: TGTGCCAGCTCACCACCGAAGGGAGGGATGGATGAAAAACTGTTTTTT

D: TRBD1
size: .
J: TRBJ1-2
V: TRBV7-9
CDR3: CASSATGEAYGYTF
DNA: TGTGCCAGCAGCGCGACAGGGGAGGCCTATGGCTACACCTTC